The rows below give T cell receptor beta chains drawn from one sample of a study of blood T cells in healthy people across ages. In TCRdb, the 5' RACE reads were re-called with MiXCR into one record per CDR3 protein. The table records 550,000 to 650,000 distinct CDR3 sequences, about 27% of them present only once. These data also featured in a second study, about T cells of mothers and their children.

The sequenced material came from blood. Receptor source: a boy aged 2 to 10 in good health. Each CDR3 is given with its conserved first and last residue. A D gene is named only where the DNA matches it firmly. Size is stated for part of the rows, as once, few or many counts, or as a class when the clone is expanded.

j_gene | v_gene | d_gene | len | abundance | CDR3aa | CDR3nt
TRBJ1-4 | TRBV11-2 | - | 13 | few | CASSFGRSEKLFF | TGTGCCAGCAGCTTTGGACGCTCCGAAAAACTGTTTTTT
TRBJ2-3 | TRBV10-3 | TRBD1 | 15 | - | CAIKGTGRPTDTQYF | TGTGCCATCAAAGGGACAGGAAGGCCCACAGATACGCAGTATTTT
TRBJ2-7 | TRBV28 | - | 14 | few | CASSSSRAFYEQYF | TGTGCCAGCAGCTCCTCACGGGCCTTTTACGAGCAGTACTTC
TRBJ2-5 | TRBV20-1 | TRBD2 | 17 | few | CSARDWTSGRIVETQYF | TGCAGTGCTAGAGATTGGACTAGCGGGAGGATAGTAGAGACCCAGTACTTC
TRBJ2-5 | TRBV30 | - | 13 | few | CAWSDSPQETQYF | TGTGCCTGGAGTGACAGCCCCCAAGAGACCCAGTACTTC
TRBJ2-7 | TRBV10-3 | TRBD1 | 14 | few | CAIGRDRGLVEQYF | TGTGCCATCGGGCGGGACAGGGGATTAGTCGAGCAGTACTTC
TRBJ2-7 | TRBV3-1 | TRBD2 | 16 | few | CASSQEASGGTYEQYF | TGTGCCAGCAGCCAAGAAGCTAGCGGGGGGACCTACGAGCAGTACTTC
TRBJ1-2 | TRBV5-1 | - | 13 | - | CASSLAPDRDERF | TGCGCCAGCAGCTTGGCCCCGGATCGCGATGAGAGGTTC
TRBJ2-1 | TRBV5-1 | - | 15 | - | CASSLVGFSYNEQFF | TGCGCCAGCAGCTTGGTTGGGTTTTCCTACAATGAGCAGTTCTTC
TRBJ2-5 | TRBV20-1 | TRBD2 | 17 | - | CSATRLAGGPGKETQYF | TGCAGTGCAACGAGACTAGCGGGGGGGCCCGGGAAAGAGACCCAGTACTTC
TRBJ1-4 | TRBV27 | - | 15 | few | CASSLYHSKNERLFF | TGTGCCAGCAGTTTATATCACAGTAAGAATGAAAGACTGTTTTTT
TRBJ2-5 | TRBV9 | - | 13 | - | CASSVGLEGTQYF | TGTGCCAGCAGCGTAGGGCTGGAGGGGACCCAGTACTTC
TRBJ2-4 | TRBV11-2 | TRBD2 | 13 | - | CASSLGISGGIYF | TGTGCCAGCAGCTTAGGGATTAGCGGGGGGATTTACTTC
TRBJ2-1 | TRBV6-2/TRBV6-3 | - | 14 | many | CASSDWTLGNEQFF | TGTGCCAGCAGTGATTGGACTCTGGGGAATGAGCAGTTCTTC
TRBJ1-4 | TRBV7-2 | - | 15 | few | CASSLAGRTNEKLFF | TGTGCCAGCAGCTTAGCAGGCAGGACTAATGAAAAACTGTTTTTT
TRBJ2-1 | TRBV7-9 | - | 10 | - | CASSPGRHFF | TGTGCCAGCAGCCCGGGACGCCACTTCTTC
TRBJ2-7 | TRBV20-1 | TRBD2 | 18 | few | CSARFGTSGNRGYYEQYF | TGCAGTGCCCGTTTCGGGACTAGCGGAAATAGAGGGTACTACGAGCAGTACTTC
TRBJ2-3 | TRBV5-1 | TRBD2 | 17 | - | CASSLAGGSGSTDTQYF | TGCGCCAGCAGCTTGGCCGGCGGTAGCGGGAGCACAGATACGCAGTATTTT
TRBJ2-1 | TRBV7-2 | TRBD2 | 17 | - | CASSSTSGRMGYNEQFF | TGTGCCAGCAGCTCAACTAGCGGGAGGATGGGGTACAATGAGCAGTTCTTC
TRBJ2-5 | TRBV4-3 | - | 17 | - | CASSQGYDVRGGETQYF | TGCGCCAGCAGCCAAGGGTACGATGTCCGGGGTGGGGAGACCCAGTACTTC
TRBJ2-1 | TRBV9 | TRBD1 | 15 | - | CASSEGTEVYNEQFF | TGTGCCAGCAGCGAGGGGACAGAAGTATACAATGAGCAGTTCTTC
TRBJ2-1 | TRBV19 | TRBD1 | 17 | - | CASSGQGLIRMVNEQFF | TGTGCCAGTAGCGGACAGGGATTAATTCGGATGGTCAATGAGCAGTTCTTC
TRBJ2-1 | TRBV6-6 | - | 12 | - | CASKDSHNEQFF | TGTGCCAGCAAGGACAGTCACAATGAGCAGTTCTTC
TRBJ2-3 | TRBV5-1 | - | 14 | - | CASAGDPAGDTQYF | TGCGCCAGCGCTGGGGATCCGGCGGGTGATACGCAGTATTTT
TRBJ1-2 | TRBV20-1 | - | 15 | few | CSAADFGGTNYGYTF | TGCAGTGCCGCCGATTTTGGGGGGACAAACTATGGCTACACCTTC
TRBJ2-1 | TRBV4-2 | TRBD2 | 16 | few | CASSLEGLAEYNEQFF | TGTGCCAGCAGCCTAGAGGGACTAGCGGAATACAATGAGCAGTTCTTC
TRBJ2-5 | TRBV7-8 | TRBD2 | 18 | few | CASSSGLAGLGFKKTQYF | TGTGCCAGCAGCTCAGGACTAGCGGGGTTAGGATTCAAGAAGACCCAGTACTTC
TRBJ2-2 | TRBV6-2/TRBV6-3 | - | 12 | - | CASGGPVGELFF | TGTGCCAGCGGGGGGCCGGTCGGGGAGCTGTTTTTT
TRBJ2-2 | TRBV20-1 | - | 13 | - | CSARPSYTGELFF | TGCAGTGCTAGACCTAGCTACACCGGGGAGCTGTTTTTT
TRBJ1-1 | TRBV29-1 | - | 12 | many | CSVGRGDIEAFF | TGCAGCGTTGGACGGGGGGACATTGAAGCTTTCTTT
TRBJ1-4 | TRBV2 | - | 19 | - | CASSESYSLGGRTNEKLFF | TGTGCCAGCAGTGAAAGTTACAGCCTGGGGGGTAGGACTAATGAAAAACTGTTTTTT
TRBJ2-3 | TRBV14 | TRBD2 | 14 | - | CASSDGGAVDTQYF | TGTGCCAGCAGCGACGGGGGGGCCGTAGATACGCAGTATTTT
TRBJ1-4 | TRBV2 | TRBD1 | 15 | - | CASSLGQGENEKLFF | TGTGCCAGCAGTCTAGGACAGGGAGAAAATGAAAAACTGTTTTTT
TRBJ2-4 | TRBV20-1 | - | 14 | few | CSARGGGVQNIQYF | TGCAGTGCTAGGGGGGGAGGAGTACAGAACATTCAGTACTTC
TRBJ2-2 | TRBV18 | - | 15 | - | CASSPLPYPTGELFF | TGTGCCAGCTCGCCTCTACCGTATCCCACCGGGGAGCTGTTTTTT
TRBJ2-1 | TRBV6-6 | - | 14 | few | CASSPTLGNNEQFF | TGCGCCAGCAGCCCTACACTAGGCAACAATGAGCAGTTCTTC
TRBJ1-1 | TRBV6-6 | - | 12 | few | CASSSGSTRAFF | TGTGCCAGCAGTTCGGGATCGACCAGAGCTTTCTTT
TRBJ1-3 | TRBV5-5 | - | 12 | few | CASRKEGNTIYF | TGTGCCAGCAGGAAGGAAGGAAACACCATATATTTT
TRBJ2-5 | TRBV29-1 | TRBD2 | 15 | few | CSVDLSGGYQETQYF | TGCAGCGTTGACTTGAGCGGGGGGTACCAAGAGACCCAGTACTTC
TRBJ2-1 | TRBV20-1 | TRBD2 | 15 | - | CSARGDLAGGSEQFF | TGCAGTGCTAGAGGGGATCTAGCGGGAGGGAGTGAGCAGTTCTTC
TRBJ1-2 | TRBV20-1 | TRBD1 | 14 | - | CSATPEAGGDGYTF | TGCAGTGCAACGCCGGAGGCAGGGGGGGATGGCTACACCTTC
TRBJ2-5 | TRBV28 | TRBD2 | 13 | - | CASSIAGGETQYF | TGTGCCAGCAGTATAGCGGGAGGGGAGACCCAGTACTTC
TRBJ2-7 | TRBV7-6 | TRBD1 | 16 | - | CASSLGTGTGTYEQYF | TGTGCCAGCAGCTTAGGGACCGGGACAGGGACCTACGAGCAGTACTTC
TRBJ2-1 | TRBV20-1 | - | 15 | - | CSAYSGGRNYNEQFF | TGCAGTGCCTACTCAGGAGGGAGAAATTACAATGAGCAGTTCTTC
TRBJ1-2 | TRBV7-2 | - | 13 | - | CASSPLRANGYTF | TGTGCCAGCAGCCCACTTAGGGCAAATGGCTACACCTTC
TRBJ2-1 | TRBV27 | TRBD2 | 15 | few | CASRKLAGGGDEQFF | TGTGCCAGCAGAAAACTAGCGGGAGGAGGCGATGAGCAGTTCTTC
TRBJ1-2 | TRBV19 | - | 12 | - | CAAYRTDYGYTF | TGTGCCGCCTACAGGACGGATTATGGCTACACCTTC
TRBJ2-5 | TRBV28 | - | 16 | - | CASSPPGPGLGETQYF | TGTGCCAGCAGTCCCCCTGGCCCGGGCTTGGGAGAGACCCAGTACTTC
TRBJ2-7 | TRBV4-1 | TRBD2 | 13 | - | CASSQPTSGEQYF | TGCGCCAGCAGCCAACCGACTAGCGGGGAGCAGTACTTC
TRBJ2-1 | TRBV7-9 | - | 12 | many | CASSLGSNEQFF | TGTGCCAGCAGCTTAGGTAGCAATGAGCAGTTCTTC